Presented here are 19 T cell receptor beta chains from one specimen sequenced in a study of monozygotic twins with inflammatory bowel disease. From its re-call of the 5' RACE reads, TCRdb lists each CDR3 protein once, without DNA. The ten most abundant clones cover less than 2% of a sample with some 210,000 distinct CDR3 sequences. Sequencing was carried out using blood. These receptors came from a human donor with ulcerative colitis or Crohn's disease, or a healthy co-twin of an affected twin (not recorded which).

The chain joins TRBV5-1 to TRBJ1-1; no DNA is available, so the TRBD1 call from TCRdb remains unchecked. CDR1 and CDR2 (germline): SGHRS, YFSETQ. The CDR3 length is 13 residues. The CDR3 is CASSFSGGVEAFF.

V is TRBV20-1 and J is TRBJ1-4; TCRdb lists TRBD1, though no DNA is available to test this call. Germline V gene sequence: CDR1 DFQATT, CDR2 SNEGSKA (reference sequence). This CDR3 is built from 15 residues. CDR3 residues: CSARASGYYNEKLFF.

The chain links TRBV19 to TRBJ1-4. This CDR3 has 13 amino acids. From germline, CDR1 is LNHDA and CDR2 SQIVND (reference sequence). The CDR3 is CASRSRSGEKLFF.

V and J are TRBV20-1 and TRBJ2-3; the TCRdb D gene call, TRBD1, has no DNA to confirm it. This CDR3 region has 19 residues. Germline CDR1 and CDR2: DFQATT and SNEGSKA (reference sequence). The CDR3 reads CSAREMTGVTASGVDTQYF.

V and J are TRBV10-3 and TRBJ2-1; there is no DNA to check the TCRdb D call of TRBD1. CDR1 and CDR2 from the germline V gene are ENHRY and SYGVKD. This CDR3 is built from 12 residues. This CDR3 is CAINDRGNEQFF.

This chain connects TRBV12-3 or TRBV12-4 to TRBJ2-7; no DNA is available, so the TRBD1 call from TCRdb remains unchecked. The CDR3 loop spans 16 amino acids. This CDR3 is CASSLSPTVSSDEQYF.

The J gene is TRBJ1-6, the V gene TRBV10-1. The CDR3 runs 13 residues. Per germline, CDR1 WNHNN and CDR2 SYGVQD (reference sequence). The CDR3 sequence: CASSDLEASALHF.

V and J are TRBV13 and TRBJ2-5; there is no DNA to check the TCRdb D call of TRBD2. CDR3 length: 15 residues. CDR1 is PRHDT and CDR2 is FYEKMQ in the germline V gene (reference sequence). The CDR3 protein is CASSSSGTSQETQYF.

The V call is TRBV5-1, the J call TRBJ2-1; there is no DNA to check the TCRdb D call of TRBD2. This CDR3 region has 14 residues. Germline V gene sequence: CDR1 SGHRS, CDR2 YFSETQ. CDR3 region: CASSRMGLNNEQFF.

J is TRBJ2-2 and V is TRBV5-6; TCRdb reports TRBD2, a call that lacks DNA to check it against. This CDR3 spans 17 amino acids. Germline CDR1 and CDR2: SGHDT and YYEEEE. The CDR3 spells CASSLSGGLIFTGELFF. The full variable domain, its missing parts supplied by reference TRBV5-6 and TRBJ2-2, is DAGVTQSPTHLIKTRGQQVTLRCSPKSGHDTVSWYQQALGQGPQFIFQYYEEEERQRGNFPDRFSGHQFPNYSSELNVNALLLGDSALYLCASSLSGGLIFTGELFFGEGSRLTVL.

This sequence joins TRBV7-2 and TRBJ2-3; TCRdb picks TRBD2, but there is no DNA to check that call. The CDR3 sequence is 14 residues long. CDR1 is SGHTA, CDR2 FQGNSA, per germline. This chain's CDR3 is CASTPGLVTDTQYF.

V and J are TRBV4-1 and TRBJ1-1; lacking DNA, the TRBD1 call made by TCRdb goes unchecked. CDR1 and CDR2 from the germline V gene are MGHRA and YSYEKL. The CDR3 has 19 amino acids. The CDR3 here is CASSLGGGQGPGEDTEAFF.

J is TRBJ2-5 and V is TRBV20-1. In germline, CDR1 is DFQATT, CDR2 SNEGSKA (reference sequence). The CDR3 extends over 14 amino acids. CDR3 region: CSARFERDQETQYF.

The V gene is TRBV6-5, the J gene TRBJ1-5. CDR1 and CDR2 (germline): MNHEY, SVGAGI. The CDR3 is 13 residues long. CDR3 region: CASSYMRNQPQHF.

The V call is TRBV5-1, the J call TRBJ2-1; TCRdb picks TRBD2, but there is no DNA to check that call. Per germline, CDR1 SGHRS and CDR2 YFSETQ. The length of the CDR3 is 14 residues. The CDR3 sequence: CASSSGDQRNEQFF.

This rearrangement joins TRBV19 to TRBJ2-2; TCRdb names TRBD2, which stays unverified in the absence of DNA. Germline V gene sequence: CDR1 LNHDA, CDR2 SQIVND (reference sequence). CDR3 length: 17 residues. The CDR3 sequence is CASSGTSGGSNTGELFF.

V is TRBV7-2 and J is TRBJ2-5; the TCRdb D gene call, TRBD1, has no DNA to confirm it. CDR1 and CDR2 from the germline V gene are SGHTA and FQGNSA. This CDR3 has 15 residues. The CDR3 protein is CASSYSGQIGETQYF. Drawing the rest from reference TRBV7-2 and TRBJ2-5, the complete variable domain is GAGVSQSPSNKVTEKGKDVELRCDPISGHTALYWYRQSLGQGLEFLIYFQGNSAPDKSGLPSDRFSAERTGGSVSTLTIQRTQQEDSAVYLCASSYSGQIGETQYFGPGTRLLVL.

The chain carries TRBV4-1 and TRBJ1-5. The CDR3 has 11 residues. CDR1 is MGHRA and CDR2 is YSYEKL in the germline V gene. The CDR3 is CASSRNQPQHF.

The V and J genes are TRBV5-1 and TRBJ2-5. CDR3 length: 15 amino acids. CDR1 is SGHRS and CDR2 is YFSETQ in the germline V gene. CDR3 region: CASSLVSHTEETQYF.